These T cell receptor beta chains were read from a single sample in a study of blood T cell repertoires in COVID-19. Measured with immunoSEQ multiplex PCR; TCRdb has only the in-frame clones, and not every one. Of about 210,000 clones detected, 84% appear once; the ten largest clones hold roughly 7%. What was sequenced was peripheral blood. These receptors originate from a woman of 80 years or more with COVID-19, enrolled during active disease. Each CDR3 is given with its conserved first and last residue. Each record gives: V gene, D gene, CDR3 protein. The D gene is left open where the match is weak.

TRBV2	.	CASSIGGRFSNQPQHF
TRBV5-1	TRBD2	CASSSSFAGGYNEQFF
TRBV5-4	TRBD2	CASSTSGGADTQYF
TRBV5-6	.	CASSSPRGYGGEKLFF
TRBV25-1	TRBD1	CASSGGPGTATQETQYF
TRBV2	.	CASSGGLGALTEAFF
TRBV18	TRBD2	CASSPTSGRETQYF
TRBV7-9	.	CASAQAGEAFF
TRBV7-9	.	CASSLGAGDPEGQPQHF
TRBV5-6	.	CASSLGVGEAEQFF
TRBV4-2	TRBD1	CASSLYGTENQPQHF
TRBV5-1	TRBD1	CASSLGQGAPRTEAFF
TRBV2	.	CASSEGGGPQHF
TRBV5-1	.	CASRAGGEETQYF
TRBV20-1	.	CSAYSSYEQYF
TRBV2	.	CASQKDRMNTEAFF
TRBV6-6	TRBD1	CASTLNRGDSNQPQHF
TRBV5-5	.	CASSLDGRRTEAFF
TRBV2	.	CASSPTQAGANVLTF
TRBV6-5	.	CASSYSFSGAGNTIYF
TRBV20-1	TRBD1	CSASGGQYNSPLHF
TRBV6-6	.	CASSFQGGGQETQYF
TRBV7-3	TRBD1	CASSLDRESEQYF
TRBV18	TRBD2	CASSPSGGSLYEQYF
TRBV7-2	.	CASSPGTTTNYGYTF
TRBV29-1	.	CSVVTGGPGSNQPQHF
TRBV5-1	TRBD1	CASRDSSYNEQFF
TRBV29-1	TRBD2	CSVESSGGTDTQYF
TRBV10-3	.	CAISGAENRAVSSTDTQYF
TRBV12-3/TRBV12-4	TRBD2	CASSLFPGGEQYF
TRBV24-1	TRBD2	CATSEPGLAGHEQFF
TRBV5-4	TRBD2	CASGGGGAPDTQYF
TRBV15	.	CATSRGGGSFANTEAFF